This T cell receptor beta chain is from a study of blood T cell repertoires in COVID-19. As for the study in general: PBMCs, B-cell-depleted T cells, or T cells were the source of the cDNA or gDNA that made up the material.

The CDR3 is 10 amino acids. CDR1 is SNHLY and CDR2 is FYNNEI in the germline V gene. The germline V and J ends were trimmed by 4 bases and 12 bases, with 7 bases remaining between them. Profiling relied on immunoSEQ multiplex PCR, and the TCRdb table lists in-frame clones only, not all of them. This sample has approximately 50,000 clones; 90% occur once, and the top ten carry approximately 6.2%. Sequenced input: peripheral blood. This clonotype was obtained from a man aged 35 to 55 with acute or convalescent COVID-19. The V and J genes are TRBV2 and TRBJ2-1; D gene uncertain. CDR3 nucleotide sequence: TGTGCCAGCAGTGCTCCTCGGCAGTTCTTC. Encoded protein: CASSAPRQFF.